This T cell receptor beta chain emerged from a study of CD8+ T cells in alopecia areata. Per the germline V gene, CDR1 is SNHLY and CDR2 is FYNNEI. Trimming stripped 0 bases from V and 2 bases from J, with 12 bases between. CDR3 size: 16 residues. Comment on this clone: The antigen remains unidentified.

Study outcomes and limitations: In lesional scalp, particularly from alopecia totalis/universalis, clonality was higher than in normal scalp. While tofacitinib was given, many expanded lesional clones persisted in scalp and blood. Only one nonresponder was present, which leaves the link between baseline CD8+ expansion and response uncertain.

Treatment meaning: oral pan-JAK inhibitor, 5-10 mg twice daily. Those with alopecia areata gave lesional scalp punch biopsies and peripheral blood. After isolation, RNA underwent reverse transcription to generate cDNA as the sequencing template. Sequencing used immunoSEQ multiplex PCR; TCRdb keeps in-frame clones, though not all of them. In the table there are about 180,000 clones, less than 70% of which are singletons. J is TRBJ2-3 and V is TRBV2; D unresolved. This material consisted of CD8+ T cells sorted from blood, taken at week 24, from a patient treated with tofacitinib. The source is a human donor with alopecia areata. The CDR3 coding sequence is TGTGCCAGCAGTGAAGCTGCGGCTACGACCACAGATACGCAGTATTTT. Protein: CASSEAAATTTDTQYF.